The 20 T cell receptor beta chains below all came from one sample that was sequenced in a study of CDR3 diversity in severe acne (dated by TCRdb to between 2017 and 2020). Library preparation employed PCR. The reads were generated on an Illumina HiSeq 2000. Using fastp trimming at Q25 and MiXCR clonotype assembly, TCRdb reanalyzed the public sequencing data and kept in-frame beta chains. Identical CDR3 proteins give one entry, which carries the most common genes and DNA. The sample table holds 90,000 or so distinct CDR3 sequences, of which 45% to 55% were seen once. 9.5% to 13% of the sample goes to the ten largest clones. Sequenced input: blood. Receptors originate from a male donor in good health, serving as a control.

By its share, this clonotype is medium-sized. The CDR3 protein is CASSPKPGLAGTYEQYF. CDR3 DNA sequence: TGTGCCAGCAGCCCGAAACCTGGACTAGCGGGAACCTACGAGCAGTACTTC. V gene TRBV4-2 combines with J gene TRBJ2-7; 12 bases align to TRBD2. The CDR3 is 17 amino acids. From germline, CDR1 is LGHNA and CDR2 YNFKEQ. The V and J ends lost 4 bases and 2 bases, in that order; junction bases with no gene match: 9.

This clonotype was observed a few times. This chain connects TRBV20-1 to TRBJ2-1; 13 nucleotides match TRBD2. V shed 5 bases and J 12 bases; nucleotides not matched to a gene: 10. The CDR3 covers 14 residues. Germline V CDR1 and CDR2: DFQATT, SNEGSKA (reference sequence). The CDR3 DNA is TGCAGTGCTTTATGGACTAGCGGGAGTGGTGGGCAGTTCTTC. The encoded protein is CSALWTSGSGGQFF.

The chain has TRBV9 and TRBJ2-5; D remains ambiguous. Germline lookup yields CDR1 SGDLS and CDR2 YYNGEE. V was cut by 3 bases and J by 1 base, with 7 bases left in between. CDR3 length: 13 amino acids. CDR3 protein: CASSGSRQETQYF. The CDR3 DNA is TGTGCCAGCAGCGGTAGCCGCCAAGAGACCCAGTACTTC.

This chain uses TRBV7-2 with TRBJ2-5, with a weak D call TRBD2 (6 bases). Germline CDR1 reads SGHTA; CDR2 reads FQGNSA. Between the trimmed V and J ends, which lost 5 bases and 4 bases, there was a span of 11 bases. CDR3 size: 13 residues. The CDR3, as DNA: TGTGCCAGCAGCGGCCAGGGAGGAGAGACCCAGTACTTC. Translated: CASSGQGGETQYF.

At least ten counts were recorded for this clonotype. The gene calls are TRBV6-5 and TRBJ2-7, with D maybe TRBD1 (6 bases). V was shortened by 2 bases and J by 3 bases, with 8 bases between the two germline ends. Germline lookup yields CDR1 MNHEY and CDR2 SVGAGI. The CDR3 is 13 amino acids. The CDR3 region has the DNA TGTGCCAGCAGTTACGGACAGAGCTACGAGCAGTACTTC. It specifies CASSYGQSYEQYF.

The V gene is TRBV20-1, the J gene TRBJ2-7, with 9 bases fitting TRBD1. The CDR3 runs 13 residues. Germline V gene lookup returns CDR1 DFQATT and CDR2 SNEGSKA (reference sequence). Trimming at V came to 6 bases and at J to 5 bases, leaving 8 bases not matched to a gene. CDR3 loop: CSARADRGHEQYF. DNA of the CDR3: TGCAGTGCCCGAGCGGACAGGGGCCACGAGCAGTACTTC.

This clonotype was counted a few times. The chain employs TRBV6-5 and TRBJ1-1, with D tentatively TRBD1 (6 bases). Germline CDR1 reads MNHEY; CDR2 reads SVGAGI. The CDR3 has 14 amino acids. The V gene lost 6 bases and the J gene lost 7 bases, with 18 bases spanning the gap. The CDR3 coding sequence is TGTGCCAGCAGCCCTCTGTCCAGGGGAGGTGAAGCTTTCTTT. Translated: CASSPLSRGGEAFF.

There are a few counts of this clonotype. J is TRBJ1-1 and V is TRBV28; D remains ambiguous. V lost 6 bases and J 8 bases, leaving 13 bases between the germline ends. Germline CDR1 MDHEN, CDR2 SYDVKM. The CDR3 spans 12 residues. CDR3 in amino acids: CASRTSGPEAFF. The CDR3 DNA reads as TGTGCCAGCAGGACATCTGGCCCAGAAGCTTTCTTT.

This clonotype was counted ten times or more. The CDR3 sequence: CASSLGDNYGYTF. The CDR3 nucleotides are TGTGCCAGCAGCTTAGGGGACAACTATGGCTACACCTTC. The chain joins TRBV11-1 to TRBJ1-2; tentatively, D is TRBD1 (5 bases). In germline, CDR1 is SGHAT, CDR2 FQDESV (reference sequence). V gave up 1 base and J gave up 2 bases, with 5 bases separating them. This CDR3 spans 13 amino acids.

The CDR3 bases are TGTGCCAGCAGTGAGAACGCCGGTCCTGCAACTAATGAAAAACTGTTTTTT. Protein product: CASSENAGPATNEKLFF. V and J are TRBV2 and TRBJ1-4, with unresolved D. In germline, CDR1 is SNHLY, CDR2 FYNNEI. The length of the CDR3 is 17 residues. With 3 bases removed from V and 0 bases from J, the gap between germline ends came to 14 bases. The full variable domain, completed using reference TRBV2 and TRBJ1-4, is EPEVTQTPSHQVTQMGQEVILRCVPISNHLYFYWYRQILGQKVEFLVSFYNNEISEKSEIFDDQFSVERPDGSNFTLKIRSTKLEDSAMYFCASSENAGPATNEKLFFGSGTQLSVL.

This clonotype was seen at least ten times. V and J are TRBV19 and TRBJ2-6; the D is unclear. CDR1 and CDR2 (germline): LNHDA, SQIVND (reference sequence). Trimming took off 4 bases at V and 2 bases at J, with 3 bases between the two ends. The CDR3 has 13 amino acids. The CDR3 region is CASSRAGANVLTF. CDR3 nucleotides: TGTGCCAGTAGTAGGGCTGGGGCCAACGTCCTGACTTTC.

The chain employs TRBV6-5 and TRBJ2-7; the D is unclear. V dropped 5 bases and J dropped 5 bases, with 10 bases sitting between them. The CDR3 extends over 12 amino acids. Germline V gene data show CDR1 as MNHEY and CDR2 as SVGAGI. CDR3 sequence reads: CASSASENEQYF. CDR3 DNA: TGTGCCAGCAGTGCCTCGGAAAACGAGCAGTACTTC.

The chain has TRBV2 and TRBJ2-7; 7 bases fit TRBD2. The CDR3 is 13 amino acids. V was pared by 6 bases and J by 1 base, with 3 bases of the junction left unmatched. Germline values: CDR1 SNHLY, CDR2 FYNNEI. In nucleotides, the CDR3 is TGTGCCAGCAGGACCGGGGGGTCCTACGAGCAGTACTTC. As protein: CASRTGGSYEQYF.

This clonotype appeared many times. The chain uses TRBV12-3 or TRBV12-4 and TRBJ2-2, with TRBD2 as a possible D gene (6 bases). The V end was cut by 6 bases, the J end by 8 bases, with 19 bases between. This CDR3 comprises 15 residues. CDR3 nucleotide sequence: TGTGCCAGCAGAGTAGCCACTCTGGGGGGAGGGGAGCTGTTTTTT. It specifies CASRVATLGGGELFF.

This clonotype has at least ten counts. For the CDR3, the DNA is TGTGCCATCAGTGAGGACAGCTATGGCTACACCTTC. This encodes CAISEDSYGYTF. This chain uses TRBV10-3 with TRBJ1-2, with D perhaps TRBD1 (5 bases). CDR3 size: 12 residues. The V end lost 2 bases, the J end lost 4 bases, and 5 bases lay between the germline ends. Germline V gives CDR1 ENHRY, CDR2 SYGVKD.

This chain joins TRBV1 and TRBJ2-7; the listed D gene, TRBD2, was not tested against the DNA. TRBV1 constitutes a pseudogene. CDR3 length: 11 amino acids. The CDR3 coding sequence is TGCCCGCGCCTAAAGGGGCTAGCGGAGTACTTC. Amino acid sequence: CPRLKGLAEYF.

This clonotype has just one count. The V and J genes are TRBV9 and TRBJ1-3; D not resolved. Germline assignment: CDR1 SGDLS and CDR2 YYNGEE. V was shortened by 6 bases and J by 1 base, with 17 bases between the two germline ends. The CDR3 contains 16 residues. The CDR3 loop reads CASTRGGPRSGNTIYF. CDR3 DNA: TGTGCCAGCACCCGGGGAGGGCCCCGTTCTGGAAACACCATATATTTT.

This clonotype has a single count. The rearrangement joins TRBV2 to TRBJ1-1; no clear D. The CDR3 is 14 amino acids. CDR1 and CDR2 (germline): SNHLY, FYNNEI. V lost 5 bases and J lost 14, with 24 bases in between. The CDR3 DNA reads as TGTGCCAGCAGTTACGCTGGGATCAAAGATGCAGCGTTCTTT. Its protein product is CASSYAGIKDAAFF.

The chain couples TRBV11-3 to TRBJ2-2; D is undetermined. The germline CDR1 and CDR2 sequences are SGHNT and YENEEA. The V end was cut by 2 bases, the J end by 0 bases, with 7 bases between. CDR3 length equals 15 residues. The CDR3 reads CASSLLNSNTGELFF. The DNA for the CDR3 is TGTGCCAGCAGCTTACTTAACTCGAACACCGGGGAGCTGTTTTTT.

The sample holds many counts of this clonotype. This chain uses TRBV20-1 with TRBJ2-1; 11 bases agree with TRBD1. The CDR3 runs 14 residues. CDR1 and CDR2 from the germline V gene are DFQATT and SNEGSKA (reference sequence). The V and J ends lost 6 bases and 9 bases, in that order; junction bases with no gene match: 10. CDR3 sequence (DNA): TGCAGTGCCCCCGGGACAGGGGGAATAAGTGAGCAGTTCTTC. Amino acids: CSAPGTGGISEQFF.